Listed here is a single T cell receptor beta chain. This specimen comes from a study of technical replicates of blood from four donors. Libraries were prepared by immunoSEQ multiplex PCR; TCRdb keeps only in-frame clonotypes and omits some of them. The data show more than 65,000 clones, roughly nine tenths seen once. This TCR was sampled from a human donor in good health. The sequenced material came from T cells isolated from PBMCs.

CDR3 sequence reads: CASSNKRLNTGELFF. The CDR3 nucleotides are TGTGCCAGCTCGAATAAGCGTTTAAACACCGGGGAGCTGTTTTTT. This sequence joins TRBV28 and TRBJ2-2, with unresolved D. V lost 8 bases and J 2 bases, leaving 15 bases between the germline ends. CDR3 length equals 15 residues. Germline V gene lookup returns CDR1 MDHEN and CDR2 SYDVKM.